The 32 T cell receptor beta chains given below trace back to one sample, sequenced in a study of T cells in tuberculosis. Repertoires were generated with immunoSEQ multiplex PCR, while TCRdb's copy carries only in-frame clones and drops some. Here the sample spans tens of thousands of clones, roughly nine tenths being singletons. Material for sequencing was PBMCs. The source of these receptors is a donor aged 10-29 years with latent tuberculosis or without tuberculosis infection.

The rearrangement uses TRBV7-2 and TRBJ2-7; D remains ambiguous. Germline CDR1 and CDR2: SGHTA and FQGNSA. Trimming left V 5 bases short and J 2 bases short, with 22 bases between. This CDR3 is 17 amino acids long. The chain's CDR3 is CASSLPMGRFFAYEQYF. CDR3 DNA sequence: TGTGCCAGCAGCCTGCCCATGGGCCGTTTTTTCGCCTACGAGCAGTACTTC.

The chain links TRBV7-6 to TRBJ1-1; D is possibly TRBD1 (5 bases). Germline CDR1 and CDR2: SGHVS and FNYEAQ. This CDR3 spans 12 amino acids. V lost 8 bases and J 4 bases, leaving 11 bases between the germline ends. As DNA, the CDR3 is TGTGCCAGCGGGGGGGGTGGCACTGAAGCTTTCTTT. Translated, it gives CASGGGGTEAFF.

V and J are TRBV5-1 and TRBJ1-5; TRBD1 matches 7 bases. CDR1 is SGHRS and CDR2 is YFSETQ in the germline V gene. The CDR3 runs to 13 residues. Trimming took 1 base from V and 5 from J; bases not matched to a gene: 0. Here the CDR3 reads CASSLTGDQPQHF. DNA of the CDR3: TGCGCCAGCAGCTTGACAGGGGATCAGCCCCAGCATTTT.

The genes are TRBV19 and TRBJ1-5, with D unresolved. The CDR3 covers 15 residues. Germline V gives CDR1 LNHDA, CDR2 SQIVND (reference sequence). V was trimmed by 1 base and J by 3 bases, leaving 10 bases between them. CDR3 DNA: TGTGCCAGTAGTATAGGAAAGCGACCCAATCAGCCCCAGCATTTT. It translates to CASSIGKRPNQPQHF.

V usage is TRBV5-1 and J usage is TRBJ1-2; D might be TRBD1 (5 bases). V gave up 0 bases and J gave up 0 bases, with 12 bases separating them. The CDR3 is 16 residues long. Looked up from germline, CDR1 is SGHRS and CDR2 is YFSETQ. The CDR3, as DNA: TGCGCCAGCAGCTTGGCCTCGCAGGGAACTAACTATGGCTACACCTTC. Its protein is CASSLASQGTNYGYTF.

This chain links TRBV6-5 with TRBJ1-1; D is possibly TRBD1 (6 bases). Trimming pared 6 bases from V and 8 bases from J, leaving 16 bases between. The CDR3 is 13 residues long. The germline V gene has CDR1 MNHEY and CDR2 SVGAGI. The DNA for the CDR3 is TGTGCCAGCAGGGACCCGGACAGCTACGAAGCTTTCTTT. Its translation is CASRDPDSYEAFF.

The sample holds one count of this clone. V gene TRBV10-3 combines with J gene TRBJ2-2; 10 nucleotides line up with TRBD1. Germline assignment: CDR1 ENHRY and CDR2 SYGVKD. The CDR3 is 14 residues long. After removal of 9 bases from V and 4 bases from J, the junction contained 5 bases not matched to a gene. In DNA form, the CDR3 reads TGTGCCATGGCCGGGACAGGGGCCACCGGGGAGCTGTTTTTT. Translated, it gives CAMAGTGATGELFF.

The rearrangement links TRBV29-1 to TRBJ1-6; 7 nucleotides match TRBD1. The V gene end was trimmed by 6 bases and the J gene end by 7 bases; junction bases not matched to a gene: 6. Per germline, CDR1 SQVTM and CDR2 ANQGSEA. This CDR3 has 13 amino acids. As DNA, the CDR3 is TGCAGCGTCGGACAGGACCAGAATTCACCCCTCCACTTT. As protein: CSVGQDQNSPLHF.

This clone was counted only a few times. CDR3 sequence reads: CASSSDRGKTQYF. The CDR3 nucleotides are TGTGCCAGCAGTTCAGACAGGGGTAAGACCCAGTACTTC. The chain uses TRBV27 and TRBJ2-5; 8 bases agree with TRBD1. V lost 4 bases and J lost 6; bases outside the gene matches: 4. Germline CDR1 and CDR2: MNHEY and SMNVEV (reference sequence). This CDR3 has 13 amino acids.

The rearrangement joins TRBV19 to TRBJ1-1; the match to TRBD1 covers 9 bases. Germline lookup yields CDR1 LNHDA and CDR2 SQIVND (reference sequence). V trimming: 6 bases; J trimming: 1 base; junction bases outside the gene matches: 6. There are 15 residues in the CDR3. CDR3 sequence (DNA): TGTGCCAGTAGCTCCCCGGGACAGGGGAACACTGAAGCTTTCTTT. Amino acid sequence: CASSSPGQGNTEAFF.

This rearrangement joins TRBV10-2 to TRBJ2-1; D might be TRBD1 (6 bases). From germline, CDR1 is WSHSY and CDR2 SAAADI. V shed 2 bases and J shed 12 bases, with 11 bases lying between them. CDR3 length: 12 residues. CDR3 DNA: TGCGCCAGCAGTGAGGAGGGGGTTGGGCAGTTCTTC. As protein: CASSEEGVGQFF.

This clone came up a few times. The chain couples TRBV7-8 to TRBJ1-2, with D possibly matching TRBD1 (6 bases). Trimming left V 4 bases short and J 6 bases short, with 9 bases between. Germline V gives CDR1 SGHVS, CDR2 FQNEAQ. The CDR3 runs to 12 residues. The chain's CDR3 is CASSSRTDGYTF. As DNA, the CDR3 is TGTGCCAGCAGCTCGAGGACAGATGGCTACACCTTC.

The chain recombines TRBV27 with TRBJ2-7; 9 positions match TRBD1. CDR1 MNHEY and CDR2 SMNVEV come from the germline V gene (reference sequence). V lost 6 bases and J lost 2; bases outside the gene matches: 11. This CDR3 spans 16 amino acids. The CDR3 region is CASRLQGAKSTYEQYF. The CDR3 nucleotides read TGTGCCAGCAGGCTACAGGGGGCTAAATCAACCTACGAGCAGTACTTC.

The chain joins TRBV6-1 to TRBJ1-5; D ambiguous. The CDR3 has 14 residues. Germline V gene data show CDR1 as MNHNS and CDR2 as SASEGT. The germline V and J ends were trimmed by 4 bases and 4 bases, with 11 bases remaining between them. The CDR3 loop reads CASSGGQSNQPQHF. DNA of the CDR3: TGTGCCAGCAGTGGAGGTCAGTCAAATCAGCCCCAGCATTTT.

The chain recombines TRBV5-1 with TRBJ1-2; 12 bases line up with TRBD1. Germline V gives CDR1 SGHRS, CDR2 YFSETQ. The CDR3 has 16 residues. The J segment lost 7 bases and the V segment lost 4 bases, leaving 11 bases of the junction unmatched. The CDR3 region has the DNA TGCGCCAGCAGCCGAACCCGGGACAGGGGGCTTTTTGGCTACACCTTC. Translation gives CASSRTRDRGLFGYTF.

This rearrangement joins TRBV6-5 to TRBJ1-1, with unresolved D. The CDR3 loop spans 15 amino acids. Germline values: CDR1 MNHEY, CDR2 SVGAGI. The V and J ends lost 6 bases and 1 base respectively, with 15 bases between them. CDR3 loop: CASSPGRRANTEAFF. The CDR3 DNA is TGTGCCAGCAGCCCTGGTAGGAGGGCGAACACTGAAGCTTTCTTT.

The chain joins TRBV5-1 to TRBJ1-5; no definite D call. Germline CDR1 is SGHRS and CDR2 is YFSETQ. The CDR3 extends over 16 amino acids. Deletions cut 0 bases from V and 5 bases from J, with 15 bases between. The CDR3 region is CASSLAGVFGDQPQHF. DNA for the CDR3: TGCGCCAGCAGCTTGGCTGGCGTCTTCGGGGATCAGCCCCAGCATTTT.

The CDR3 spells CASSNWTGLNEQFF. The CDR3 DNA sequence: TGTGCCAGCAGCAACTGGACAGGGCTCAATGAGCAGTTCTTC. The chain joins TRBV5-8 to TRBJ2-1; 8 bases are shared with TRBD1. The V and J ends lost 4 bases and 6 bases, in that order; junction bases with no gene match: 6. This CDR3 region has 14 residues. Germline V lookup: CDR1 SGHTS, CDR2 YDEGEE.

The rearrangement uses TRBV7-6 and TRBJ1-1, with TRBD1 matching 7 bases. V was clipped by 5 bases and J by 2 bases; unmatched bases: 5. Germline CDR1 reads SGHVS; CDR2 reads FNYEAQ. The CDR3 loop spans 14 amino acids. The CDR3: CASSLRQGNTEAFF. As DNA, the CDR3 is TGTGCCAGCAGCCTGAGACAGGGTAACACTGAAGCTTTCTTT.

This clone was seen only once. CDR3 nucleotide sequence: TGTGCCAGCAGAGACAACTTCCGGGACACCAACACCGGGGAGCTGTTTTTT. As protein: CASRDNFRDTNTGELFF. V and J are TRBV11-2 and TRBJ2-2, with a weak D call TRBD1 (6 bases). V was pared by 6 bases and J by 2 bases, with 19 bases between. CDR3 length: 17 amino acids. The germline gives CDR1 SGHAT, CDR2 FQNNGV. The variable domain in full, completed from reference TRBV11-2 and TRBJ2-2, reads EAGVAQSPRYKIIEKRQSVAFWCNPISGHATLYWYQQILGQGPKLLIQFQNNGVVDDSQLPKDRFSAERLKGVDSTLKIQPAKLEDSAVYLCASRDNFRDTNTGELFFGEGSRLTVL.

This clone was detected a few times. This chain joins TRBV6-6 and TRBJ1-1; 8 bases map to TRBD1. CDR1 and CDR2 from the germline V gene are MNHNY and SVGAGI (reference sequence). The CDR3 totals 15 residues. Losses at the gene ends were 5 bases for V and 4 bases for J; bases not matched to a gene: 9. This CDR3 reads CASSPINRGGTEAFF. In DNA form, the CDR3 reads TGTGCCAGCAGTCCGATTAACAGGGGGGGCACTGAAGCTTTCTTT.

V gene TRBV5-1 combines with J gene TRBJ1-1; 8 bases match TRBD1. V lost 3 bases, J lost 5 bases, and 3 bases stayed unmatched. Germline V gene sequence: CDR1 SGHRS, CDR2 YFSETQ. The CDR3 spans 13 residues. CDR3 residues: CASSYTGGTEAFF. The CDR3, as DNA: TGCGCCAGCAGCTATACAGGGGGGACTGAAGCTTTCTTT.

This chain joins TRBV2 and TRBJ1-2, with D unclear. Germline loops: CDR1 SNHLY, CDR2 FYNNEI. V lost 4 bases, J lost 5 bases, and 11 bases lay in between. This CDR3 is 13 amino acids long. The CDR3 bases are TGTGCCAGCAGTGCCGAGACAACTTATGGCTACACCTTC. Its translation: CASSAETTYGYTF.

The chain couples TRBV11-2 to TRBJ1-3; no clear D. Germline assignment: CDR1 SGHAT and CDR2 FQNNGV. Trimming left V 5 bases short and J 0 bases short, with 14 bases between. The CDR3 is 16 amino acids. CDR3 DNA: TGTGCCAGCAGCAGAACGACGGGGATCTCTGGAAACACCATATATTTT. This sequence encodes CASSRTTGISGNTIYF. The variable domain in full, with the rest retrieved from reference TRBV11-2 and TRBJ1-3, is EAGVAQSPRYKIIEKRQSVAFWCNPISGHATLYWYQQILGQGPKLLIQFQNNGVVDDSQLPKDRFSAERLKGVDSTLKIQPAKLEDSAVYLCASSRTTGISGNTIYFGEGSWLTVV.

This clone was counted a single time. V is TRBV5-8 and J is TRBJ2-5; D perhaps matches TRBD2 (6 bases). The germline CDR1 and CDR2 sequences are SGHTS and YDEGEE. The CDR3 has 15 residues. The germline V and J ends were trimmed by 6 bases and 0 bases, with 15 bases remaining between them. CDR3 nucleotides: TGTGCCAGCACCCTCGGGCGGGGAGACCAAGAGACCCAGTACTTC. Translating it yields CASTLGRGDQETQYF.

This clone has only one observation. The chain is built from TRBV4-1 and TRBJ1-1; D remains unclear. The V end lost 4 bases, the J end lost 5 bases, and 11 bases lay between the germline ends. CDR1 is MGHRA, CDR2 YSYEKL, per germline. The CDR3 has 13 amino acids. The CDR3 DNA sequence: TGCGCCAGCAGCCTACCGGCGGGGACTGAAGCTTTCTTT. Protein product: CASSLPAGTEAFF.

V usage is TRBV19 and J usage is TRBJ2-6, with no clear D. Germline CDR1 reads LNHDA; CDR2 reads SQIVND (reference sequence). V shed 9 bases and J shed 4 bases, with 13 bases lying between them. The CDR3 extends over 14 amino acids. For the CDR3, the DNA is TGTGCCAGCCGGAGCGTTGCAGGGGCCAACGTCCTGACTTTC. It is translated as CASRSVAGANVLTF.

The gene calls are TRBV2 and TRBJ1-1, with D possibly being TRBD1 (5 bases). Germline lookup yields CDR1 SNHLY and CDR2 FYNNEI. The CDR3 runs to 15 residues. V lost 1 base and J lost 2, with 11 bases in between. The CDR3: CASSEEAGVNTEAFF. DNA of the CDR3: TGTGCCAGCAGTGAAGAGGCGGGGGTCAACACTGAAGCTTTCTTT.

V and J are TRBV6-6 and TRBJ2-7; the match to TRBD1 covers 7 bases. In germline, CDR1 is MNHNY, CDR2 SVGAGI (reference sequence). V lost 10 bases and J lost 2; bases outside the gene matches: 11. This CDR3 has 14 amino acids. The CDR3 DNA sequence: TGTGCCACATCCACCGGGACAGATGCCTACGAGCAGTACTTC. Translated: CATSTGTDAYEQYF.

The V gene is TRBV7-2, the J gene TRBJ1-2; 7 bases fit TRBD1. Germline CDR1 and CDR2: SGHTA and FQGNSA. Trimming cost V 5 bases and J 5 bases; bases outside gene matches: 8. The CDR3 runs to 14 residues. The CDR3 here is CASSHRGLGYGYTF. CDR3 coding DNA: TGTGCCAGCAGCCACAGGGGCCTCGGGTATGGCTACACCTTC.

The gene calls are TRBV5-1 and TRBJ2-5; the D gene is possibly TRBD1 (6 bases). This CDR3 contains 15 residues. Germline V gene data show CDR1 as SGHRS and CDR2 as YFSETQ. V was clipped by 7 bases and J by 7 bases, with 23 bases between them. Here the CDR3 reads CASQITGRRMVTQYF. In DNA form, the CDR3 reads TGCGCCAGCCAAATAACAGGGCGTCGAATGGTGACCCAGTACTTC.

This clone was seen only once. The chain has TRBV7-8 and TRBJ1-5; 12 nucleotides match TRBD1. The CDR3 runs to 16 residues. V lost 5 bases, J lost 4 bases, and 6 bases stayed unmatched. Germline V gene lookup returns CDR1 SGHVS and CDR2 FQNEAQ. The CDR3 nucleotides are TGTGCCAGCAGCCCAAAGGGACAGGGGGCGAATCAGCCCCAGCATTTT. Amino acids: CASSPKGQGANQPQHF. Complete variable domain (other parts from reference TRBV7-8 and TRBJ1-5): GAGVSQSPRYKVAKRGQDVALRCDPISGHVSLFWYQQALGQGPEFLTYFQNEAQLDKSGLPSDRFFAERPEGSVSTLKIQRTQQEDSAVYLCASSPKGQGANQPQHFGDGTRLSIL.